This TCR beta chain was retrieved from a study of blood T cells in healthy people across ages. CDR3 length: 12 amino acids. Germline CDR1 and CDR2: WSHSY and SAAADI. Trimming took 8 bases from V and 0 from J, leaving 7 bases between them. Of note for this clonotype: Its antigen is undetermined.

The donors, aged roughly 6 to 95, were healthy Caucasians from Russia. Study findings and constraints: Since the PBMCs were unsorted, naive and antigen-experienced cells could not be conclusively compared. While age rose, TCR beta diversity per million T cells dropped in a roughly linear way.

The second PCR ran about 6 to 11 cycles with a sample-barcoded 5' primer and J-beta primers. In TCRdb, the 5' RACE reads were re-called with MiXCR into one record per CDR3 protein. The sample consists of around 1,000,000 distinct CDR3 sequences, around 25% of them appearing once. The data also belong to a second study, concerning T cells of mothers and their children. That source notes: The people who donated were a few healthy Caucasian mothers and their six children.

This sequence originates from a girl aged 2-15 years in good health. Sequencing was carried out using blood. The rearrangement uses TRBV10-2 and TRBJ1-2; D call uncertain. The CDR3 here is CASGSANYGYTF. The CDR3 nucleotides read TGCGCCAGCGGGTCGGCTAACTATGGCTACACCTTC.